Listed below are T cell receptor beta chains from one sample, sequenced in a study of T cell responses to AZD1222 COVID-19 vaccine. Sequenced by immunoSEQ multiplex PCR; TCRdb stores in-frame clones only, minus some. Of some 150,000 clones in the sample, approximately 93% were seen once. This material consisted of peripheral blood, taken on day 0 of MenACWY control vaccination. The receptors originated from an adult in good health. The CDR3 runs from the conserved cysteine through the conserved F or W. The D gene is left open where the match is weak. Part of the rows lack a size; the others show once, few, many or a class for expanded clones.

D,J,V,size,length,DNA,CDR3
TRBD2,TRBJ2-3,TRBV19,-,16,TGTGCCAGTAGCACTGGACTAGCGGCTAGCACAGATACGCAGTATTTT,CASSTGLAASTDTQYF
-,TRBJ2-4,TRBV13,-,13,TGTGCCAGCAGCTTACCAGGGGTCGACATTCAGTACTTC,CASSLPGVDIQYF
-,TRBJ1-5,TRBV5-4,once,15,TGTGCCAGCAGCTTGGATTTAGGAGGGGATCAGCCCCAGCATTTT,CASSLDLGGDQPQHF
-,TRBJ2-3,TRBV24-1,-,15,TGTGCCACCAGTGATACAGCGAGAAGCACAGATACGCAGTATTTT,CATSDTARSTDTQYF
-,TRBJ1-1,TRBV3-1/TRBV3-2,-,15,TGTGCCAGCAGCCAAGAGGGGGGTTGGAACACTGAAGCTTTCTTT,CASSQEGGWNTEAFF
-,TRBJ1-4,TRBV6-1,-,13,TGTGCCAGCAGTGAGATCGACAGAAATAAACTGTTTTTT,CASSEIDRNKLFF
TRBD1,TRBJ1-1,TRBV2,-,13,TGTGCCAGCAGATTAACAGGGGGCACTGAAGCTTTCTTT,CASRLTGGTEAFF
-,TRBJ2-7,TRBV27,-,12,TGTGCCAGCTGGAATCAGGGCTACGAGCAGTACTTC,CASWNQGYEQYF
-,TRBJ1-2,TRBV30,-,13,TGTGCCTGGAGTGTCTCAGAGAACTATGGCTACACCTTC,CAWSVSENYGYTF
-,TRBJ1-3,TRBV11-3,once,14,TGTGCCAGCAGCTTATCGGTCTCTGGAAACACCATATATTTT,CASSLSVSGNTIYF